The 26 T cell receptor beta chains below were found in one sample sequenced in a study of cytomegalovirus exposure and HLA in healthy donors. 13 Jbeta primers and 60 Vbeta primers were used for the PCR. Repertoires were generated with immunoSEQ multiplex PCR, while TCRdb's copy carries only in-frame clones and drops some. Here the sample spans about 160,000 clones, approximately 90% being singletons. Sequenced sample: PBMCs. These receptors all come from a woman aged 30 to 39 in good health and CMV-seronegative.

The rearrangement links TRBV13 to TRBJ1-3; D possibly corresponds to TRBD1 (5 bases). This CDR3 is 17 amino acids long. Trimming shortened V by 3 bases and J by 6 bases, and 21 bases separated the two germline ends. The germline gives CDR1 PRHDT, CDR2 FYEKMQ (reference sequence). CDR3 amino acids: CASSFAGDGGEKNTIYF. The CDR3 nucleotides are TGTGCCAGCAGCTTCGCGGGCGACGGGGGAGAAAAAAACACCATATATTTT.

The V call is TRBV28, the J call TRBJ2-3; D might be TRBD1 (6 bases). Between the trimmed V and J ends, which lost 6 bases and 3 bases, there was a span of 10 bases. The CDR3 covers 13 residues. Germline-derived CDR1 and CDR2 are MDHEN and SYDVKM. CDR3 nucleotide sequence: TGTGCCAGCAGCCCAGGGGATACAGATACGCAGTATTTT. Protein: CASSPGDTDTQYF.

Only one count was recorded for this clone. The chain uses TRBV7-9 and TRBJ2-2; D call uncertain. The CDR3 spans 17 residues. The germline CDR1 and CDR2 sequences are SEHNR and FQNEAQ (reference sequence). With 5 bases removed from V and 0 bases from J, the gap between germline ends came to 16 bases. The CDR3 nucleotides are TGTGCCAGCAGCCCCCGGTTGGTCCCCGCGAACACCGGGGAGCTGTTTTTT. Protein: CASSPRLVPANTGELFF.

V gene TRBV10-3 combines with J gene TRBJ1-1; 7 nucleotides line up with TRBD1. V lost 10 bases, J lost 1 base, and 9 bases stayed unmatched. The CDR3 runs to 14 residues. The germline V gene has CDR1 ENHRY and CDR2 SYGVKD. CDR3 sequence reads: CASRAGTANTEAFF. The CDR3 DNA is TGTGCCAGCCGAGCCGGGACAGCGAACACTGAAGCTTTCTTT.

This chain uses TRBV2 with TRBJ2-3; D is unresolved. V dropped 4 bases and J dropped 4 bases, with 6 bases sitting between them. The CDR3 sequence is 12 residues long. From germline, CDR1 is SNHLY and CDR2 FYNNEI. For the CDR3, the DNA is TGTGCCAGCAGTGCGTCGGCAGATACGCAGTATTTT. Translated: CASSASADTQYF.

This chain links TRBV6-1 with TRBJ2-5; possibly TRBD1 for D (5 bases). Trimming cost V 4 bases and J 1 base, with 7 bases left between them. This CDR3 has 13 residues. Germline CDR1 and CDR2: MNHNS and SASEGT. The CDR3 DNA follows: TGTGCCAGCAGTGGGGGCAGCCAAGAGACCCAGTACTTC. Translated, it gives CASSGGSQETQYF.

This clone was recorded a few times. This chain connects TRBV10-1 to TRBJ2-3; 8 bases are a match to TRBD2. The V and J ends lost 2 bases and 9 bases, in that order; junction bases with no gene match: 7. Germline CDR1 WNHNN, CDR2 SYGVQD (reference sequence). The CDR3 loop spans 14 amino acids. The CDR3 nucleotides are TGCGCCAGCAGTGAGACTACTAGCGGTCTGACGCAGTATTTT. The encoded protein is CASSETTSGLTQYF.

The chain has TRBV19 and TRBJ1-2; no firm D call. This CDR3 is built from 13 residues. Germline CDR1 and CDR2: LNHDA and SQIVND (reference sequence). Trimming shortened V by 9 bases and J by 2 bases, and 13 bases separated the two germline ends. The CDR3 reads CASGRAQNYGYTF. CDR3 bases: TGTGCCAGCGGGAGGGCCCAAAACTATGGCTACACCTTC.

The rearrangement links TRBV7-9 to TRBJ1-4; the D is unclear. The CDR3 loop spans 13 amino acids. The V gene's germline CDR1 is SEHNR and CDR2 FQNEAQ (reference sequence). Deletions cut 5 bases from V and 8 bases from J, with 12 bases between. The CDR3 protein is CASSHARGEKLFF. The DNA for the CDR3 is TGTGCCAGCAGCCACGCACGAGGAGAAAAACTGTTTTTT.

The gene calls are TRBV10-1 and TRBJ2-5; 10 nucleotides match TRBD1. V lost 5 bases, J lost 7 bases, and 4 bases stayed unmatched. The CDR3 sequence is 13 residues long. The germline gives CDR1 WNHNN, CDR2 SYGVQD (reference sequence). CDR3: CASSPGQGPTQYF. In DNA form, the CDR3 reads TGCGCCAGCAGTCCGGGACAGGGGCCGACCCAGTACTTC.

The chain uses TRBV7-6 and TRBJ2-1, with 9 bases fitting TRBD2. The J segment lost 0 bases and the V segment lost 5 bases, leaving 11 bases of the junction unmatched. The CDR3 extends over 18 amino acids. Germline V gene sequence: CDR1 SGHVS, CDR2 FNYEAQ. The CDR3 loop reads CASSRPLAGQSSYNEQFF. The CDR3 DNA reads as TGTGCCAGCAGCCGCCCCCTAGCGGGACAGAGCTCCTACAATGAGCAGTTCTTC.

This chain joins TRBV6-1 and TRBJ1-6, with D possibly matching TRBD1 (6 bases). There are 15 residues in the CDR3. V dropped 1 base and J dropped 10 bases, with 14 bases sitting between them. Germline lookup yields CDR1 MNHNS and CDR2 SASEGT. The CDR3 DNA is TGTGCCAGCAGTGAAGTGGAAGGGGGTGGGTCACCCCTCCACTTT. As protein: CASSEVEGGGSPLHF.

This clone was observed a handful of times. This chain uses TRBV2 with TRBJ2-7; no firm D call. With 4 bases removed from V and 3 bases from J, the gap between germline ends came to 4 bases. From germline, CDR1 is SNHLY and CDR2 FYNNEI. CDR3 size: 11 residues. CDR3 coding DNA: TGTGCCAGCAGTGCAGTCTACGAGCAGTACTTC. It is translated as CASSAVYEQYF.

This clone turned up a few times. The chain couples TRBV14 to TRBJ1-3; no definite D call. Per germline, CDR1 SGHDN and CDR2 FVKESK. The CDR3 length is 15 residues. V dropped 1 base and J dropped 4 bases, with 11 bases sitting between them. CDR3 in amino acids: CASSQVMSGGNTIYF. DNA of the CDR3: TGTGCCAGCAGCCAAGTTATGTCAGGAGGAAACACCATATATTTT.

The chain has TRBV19 and TRBJ1-5; tentatively, D is TRBD1 (6 bases). Germline V gives CDR1 LNHDA, CDR2 SQIVND (reference sequence). The CDR3 sequence is 16 residues long. V lost 3 bases to trimming and J lost 4 bases, with 16 bases between them. The CDR3 nucleotides are TGTGCCAGTAGTATCCAACATACAGGGCCGAATCAGCCCCAGCATTTT. This translates into CASSIQHTGPNQPQHF.

The chain joins TRBV18 to TRBJ2-7; TRBD2 aligns across 8 bases. With V trimmed by 0 bases and J by 8 bases, 6 bases remained unmatched. CDR1 and CDR2 from the germline V gene are KGHSH and LQKENI. The CDR3 length is 14 residues. The CDR3 region has the DNA TGTGCCAGCTCACCACCCAGCGGGAGTATGCAGCAGTACTTC. This codes for CASSPPSGSMQQYF. The full variable domain, completed using reference TRBV18 and TRBJ2-7, is NAGVMQNPRHLVRRRGQEARLRCSPMKGHSHVYWYRQLPEEGLKFMVYLQKENIIDESGMPKERFSAEFPKEGPSILRIQQVVRGDSAAYFCASSPPSGSMQQYFGPGTRLTVT.

This clone has just one count. The J gene is TRBJ2-7, the V gene TRBV28, with TRBD2 as a possible D gene (6 bases). The germline V gene has CDR1 MDHEN and CDR2 SYDVKM. This CDR3 is 14 amino acids long. Trimming removed 3 bases at V and 3 bases at J, with 12 bases between. CDR3 sequence reads: CASSFRREVYEQYF. DNA of the CDR3: TGTGCCAGCAGTTTCCGGCGGGAAGTCTACGAGCAGTACTTC.

The chain has TRBV4-1 and TRBJ1-2; the D is unclear. V was pared by 1 base and J by 3 bases, with 12 bases between. The CDR3 extends over 15 amino acids. Germline V lookup: CDR1 MGHRA, CDR2 YSYEKL. CDR3 DNA sequence: TGCGCCAGCAGCCAAGGGAGAGGTTTTGACTATGGCTACACCTTC. Translating it yields CASSQGRGFDYGYTF.

The chain has TRBV9 and TRBJ2-5, with 8 bases fitting TRBD1. The DNA end lines up better with TRBJ2-7; the J call may be wrong. Germline V lookup: CDR1 SGDLS, CDR2 YYNGEE. This CDR3 has 15 residues. The DNA of the CDR3 is TGTGCCAGCAGCGTAGGGGAGGCAGGGGGCGGCGAGCAGTACTTC. This translates into CASSVGEAGGGEQYF.

The chain uses TRBV7-9 and TRBJ1-1; 8 bases agree with TRBD1. V dropped 1 base and J dropped 6; count of bases not matched to a gene: 10. Germline CDR1 reads SEHNR; CDR2 reads FQNEAQ (reference sequence). The CDR3 is 16 amino acids. CDR3 sequence: CASSLGLGQGAPEAFF. The DNA for the CDR3 is TGTGCCAGCAGCTTAGGGTTAGGGCAGGGGGCCCCTGAAGCTTTCTTT.

The chain carries TRBV2 and TRBJ2-2, with a tentative D call TRBD1 (6 bases). The CDR3 sequence is 15 residues long. From germline, CDR1 is SNHLY and CDR2 FYNNEI. V was cut by 4 bases and J by 7 bases, with 16 bases left in between. The CDR3 sequence is CASSALAGDGGELFF. CDR3 DNA sequence: TGTGCCAGCAGTGCCTTGGCAGGGGACGGCGGGGAGCTGTTTTTT.

The V gene is TRBV10-3, the J gene TRBJ2-7, with TRBD1 identical over 10 bases. V lost 10 bases to trimming and J lost 5 bases; unmatched junction nucleotides: 14. Germline CDR1 ENHRY, CDR2 SYGVKD. This CDR3 is built from 15 residues. CDR3 bases: TGTGCCACCAACCGACCGACAGGGGGCATCAACGAGCAGTACTTC. It codes for CATNRPTGGINEQYF.

V gene TRBV12-5 combines with J gene TRBJ2-1; the D gene is possibly TRBD1 (6 bases). Trimming took off 3 bases at V and 0 bases at J, with 15 bases between the two ends. The CDR3 is 17 amino acids. Per germline, CDR1 LGHNT and CDR2 FRNRAP. CDR3 sequence (DNA): TGTGCTAGTGGTTTCCGTAACCAGGGGTACTCCTACAATGAGCAGTTCTTC. Translation gives CASGFRNQGYSYNEQFF. Combining the CDR3 with reference TRBV12-5 and TRBJ2-1 gives the whole variable domain DARVTQTPRHKVTEMGQEVTMRCQPILGHNTVFWYRQTMMQGLELLAYFRNRAPLDDSGMPKDRFSAEMPDATLATLKIQPSEPRDSAVYFCASGFRNQGYSYNEQFFGPGTRLTVL.

The chain combines TRBV5-1 with TRBJ2-3; 9 bases map to TRBD2. Germline V gene sequence: CDR1 SGHRS, CDR2 YFSETQ. The CDR3 is 15 amino acids. Trimming cost V 6 bases and J 1 base; bases outside gene matches: 6. This chain's CDR3 is CASNERGARTDTQYF. In nucleotides, the CDR3 is TGCGCCAGCAATGAGCGGGGGGCACGCACAGATACGCAGTATTTT. Full variable domain (rest looked up from reference TRBV5-1 and TRBJ2-3): KAGVTQTPRYLIKTRGQQVTLSCSPISGHRSVSWYQQTPGQGLQFLFEYFSETQRNKGNFPGRFSGRQFSNSRSEMNVSTLELGDSALYLCASNERGARTDTQYFGPGTRLTVL.

V usage is TRBV18 and J usage is TRBJ1-5; no clear D gene. V was clipped by 0 bases and J by 8 bases, with 8 bases between them. The CDR3 loop spans 13 amino acids. Germline CDR1 KGHSH, CDR2 LQKENI. The CDR3 sequence: CASSPPFGEPQHF. The DNA for the CDR3 is TGTGCCAGCTCACCACCCTTCGGGGAGCCCCAGCATTTT.

The chain couples TRBV2 to TRBJ2-7; TRBD1 aligns across 7 bases. This CDR3 spans 15 amino acids. V lost 7 bases and J lost 0; bases outside the gene matches: 9. Per the germline V gene, CDR1 is SNHLY and CDR2 is FYNNEI. The CDR3 protein is CASNRGRGISYEQYF. As DNA, the CDR3 is TGTGCCAGCAACCGGGGCAGGGGGATCTCCTACGAGCAGTACTTC.